These 3 T cell receptor beta chains came from one sample sequenced in a study of shared clonotypes between healthy human individuals. Clones were read by immunoSEQ multiplex PCR, and TCRdb kept only the in-frame ones, dropping some. The data contain hundreds of thousands of clones, around 76% of them seen just once; the ten biggest clones take up around 11%. The sequenced sample consisted of PBMCs. These receptors came from a woman aged 40-49 years in good health. Some clones in this sample may be carry-over from other donors' samples.

V is TRBV27 and J is TRBJ2-1; 9 bases fit TRBD1. V was clipped by 5 bases and J by 9 bases; unmatched bases: 17. This CDR3 region has 17 residues. The germline V gene has CDR1 MNHEY and CDR2 SMNVEV (reference sequence). The CDR3 is CASSPRQGVEESGEQFF. CDR3 coding DNA: TGTGCCAGCAGTCCTCGACAGGGGGTAGAAGAATCGGGTGAGCAGTTCTTC.

The chain combines TRBV29-1 with TRBJ2-1, with a possible D match to TRBD2 (6 bases). With 4 bases removed from V and 4 bases from J, the gap between germline ends came to 8 bases. The CDR3 spans 12 residues. CDR1 and CDR2 (germline): SQVTM, ANQGSEA. CDR3 sequence reads: CSVGEVYNEQFF. Here the CDR3 DNA reads TGCAGCGTTGGGGAGGTTTACAATGAGCAGTTCTTC.

DNA for the CDR3: TGTGCCAGCTCACTTGGCCAGGGTATTCAGACAGATACGCAGTATTTT. It is translated as CASSLGQGIQTDTQYF. V is TRBV18 and J is TRBJ2-3; D possibly corresponds to TRBD1 (5 bases). Trimming took 4 bases from V and 3 from J, leaving 17 bases between them. Germline V gene data show CDR1 as KGHSH and CDR2 as LQKENI. This CDR3 is built from 16 residues.